This TCR beta chain was sequenced during a study of CD8 T cells in ankylosing spondylitis. This CDR3 has 15 residues. V was pared by 4 bases and J by 2 bases, with 4 bases of the junction left unmatched. This clonotype occurred once. TCRdb re-called the 5' RACE reads through MiXCR, storing one row per CDR3 protein. The sample consists of approximately 220,000 distinct CDR3 sequences, about a quarter of them appearing once. Sequenced sample: blood, either unsorted or a sorted T cell fraction (not recorded which). This clonotype originated in a male donor with ankylosing spondylitis or in good health (not recorded which). The chain is built from TRBV12-3 or TRBV12-4 and TRBJ2-7, with 11 positions matching TRBD2. This CDR3 reads CASSSLAGAPYEQYF. The CDR3 nucleotides are TGTGCCAGCAGTTCACTAGCGGGAGCACCCTACGAGCAGTACTTC.